The clone carrying this TCR beta chain was seen a handful of times. Healthy Caucasian individuals from Russia aged roughly 6 to 100 were enrolled as donors. Total RNA, at least 5 micrograms per sample, was extracted from PBMCs. Germline V CDR1 and CDR2: PRHDT, FYEKMQ (reference sequence). Trimming took off 0 bases at V and 2 bases at J, with 11 bases between the two ends. The CDR3 spans 16 residues. The data belong to a study of blood T cells in healthy people across ages. Then a second PCR, running about 6 to 11 cycles, was carried out with a sample-barcoded 5' primer and a J-beta primer mix. Every individual sample yielded 2.5 million or more paired-end reads (each containing CDR3). TCRdb used MiXCR to reprocess the 5' RACE reads, holding one entry per CDR3 protein. The sample lists about 1,400,000 distinct CDR3 sequences, around 42% occurring once.

Specimen: blood. This TCR was sampled from a woman aged 18-29 years in good health. The chain couples TRBV13 to TRBJ2-1, with a weak D call TRBD1 (5 bases). This CDR3 is CASSLGAGWTYNEQFF. CDR3 coding DNA: TGTGCCAGCAGCTTAGGGGCAGGGTGGACCTACAATGAGCAGTTCTTC. Filled out from reference TRBV13 and TRBJ2-1, the complete variable domain reads AAGVIQSPRHLIKEKRETATLKCYPIPRHDTVYWYQQGPGQDPQFLISFYEKMQSDKGSIPDRFSAQQFSDYHSELNMSSLELGDSALYFCASSLGAGWTYNEQFFGPGTRLTVL.